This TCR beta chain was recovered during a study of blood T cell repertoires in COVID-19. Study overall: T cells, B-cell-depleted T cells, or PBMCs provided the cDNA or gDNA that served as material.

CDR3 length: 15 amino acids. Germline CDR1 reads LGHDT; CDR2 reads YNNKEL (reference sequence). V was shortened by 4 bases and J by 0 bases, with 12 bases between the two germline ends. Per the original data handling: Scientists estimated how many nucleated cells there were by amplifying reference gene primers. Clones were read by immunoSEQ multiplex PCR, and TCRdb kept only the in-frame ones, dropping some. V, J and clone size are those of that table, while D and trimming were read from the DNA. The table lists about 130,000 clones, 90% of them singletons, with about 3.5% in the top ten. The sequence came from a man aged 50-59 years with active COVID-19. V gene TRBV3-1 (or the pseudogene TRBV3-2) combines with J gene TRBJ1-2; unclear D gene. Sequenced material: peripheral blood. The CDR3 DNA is TGTGCCAGCAGCCCATCCCCGACTGCTAACTATGGCTACACCTTC. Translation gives CASSPSPTANYGYTF.